This TCR beta chain appears in the sequencing data of a study of response to subunit inactivated influenza vaccine. General observations from the study: Authors suggested seasonal influenza vaccinations each recruit few new T cells.

Each CDR3 protein gets one entry after TCRdb re-called the RT-PCR reads with MiXCR. Of 500,000 to 600,000 distinct CDR3 sequences in the sample, approximately 10% are singletons; the top ten hold about 9.4%. Trimming pared 4 bases from V and 4 bases from J, leaving 12 bases between. Germline V gene data show CDR1 as SGHRS and CDR2 as YFSETQ. This CDR3 region has 15 residues. Regarding this clonotype: The antigen remains undetermined.

The V call is TRBV5-1, the J call TRBJ2-6; D is ambiguous. The receptor was derived from a man in his fifties who received an inactivated influenza vaccine. The sample in question was PBMCs from blood, obtained on the day of vaccination. CDR3 nucleotides: TGCGCCAGCAGCGTGGACCCCTCCGGGGCCAACGTCCTGACTTTC. As protein: CASSVDPSGANVLTF.